This T cell receptor beta chain was sequenced in a study of blood T cells in healthy people across ages. Looking at the study overall: Template switching caught about one barcoded beta molecule for each two T cells. General study results and limits: While age rose, TCR beta diversity per million T cells dropped in a roughly linear way.

The CDR3 consists of 16 residues. This clonotype was counted ten times or more. Its antigen is still unknown. Through a sample-barcoded 5' primer and a J-beta primer mix, a second PCR was run for roughly 6 to 11 cycles. TCRdb fed the 5' RACE reads into MiXCR, producing one record per CDR3 protein. The data contain 550,000 to 650,000 distinct CDR3 sequences, approximately 30% of them singletons. This chain joins TRBV21-1 and TRBJ2-1; the table's TRBD2 call for D was not verified on the DNA. The J call is doubtful: the DNA matches TRBJ2-7 better. TRBV21-1 is a known pseudogene. The sequencing sample was made of blood. This TCR came from a woman at least 80 years old in good health. The CDR3 sequence: CASSKVSQRGYNEQYF. The CDR3 coding sequence is TGTGCCAGCAGCAAAGTGTCGCAGCGGGGCTACAATGAGCAGTACTTC.